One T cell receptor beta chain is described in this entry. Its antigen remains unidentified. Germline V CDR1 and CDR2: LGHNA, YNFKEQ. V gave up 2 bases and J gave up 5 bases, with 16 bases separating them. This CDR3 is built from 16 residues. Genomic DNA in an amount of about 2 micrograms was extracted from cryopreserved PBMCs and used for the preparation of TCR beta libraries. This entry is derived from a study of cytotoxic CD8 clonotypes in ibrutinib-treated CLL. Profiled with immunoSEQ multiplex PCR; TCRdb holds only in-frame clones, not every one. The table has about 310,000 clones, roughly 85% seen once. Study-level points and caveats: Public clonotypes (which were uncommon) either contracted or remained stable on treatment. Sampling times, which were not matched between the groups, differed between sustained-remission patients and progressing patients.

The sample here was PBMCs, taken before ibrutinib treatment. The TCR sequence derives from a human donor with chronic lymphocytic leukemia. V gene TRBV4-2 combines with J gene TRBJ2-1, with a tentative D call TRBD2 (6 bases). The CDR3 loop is CASSQLGGSPNNEQFF. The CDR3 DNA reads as TGTGCCAGCAGCCAACTTGGGGGGAGTCCTAACAATGAGCAGTTCTTC.